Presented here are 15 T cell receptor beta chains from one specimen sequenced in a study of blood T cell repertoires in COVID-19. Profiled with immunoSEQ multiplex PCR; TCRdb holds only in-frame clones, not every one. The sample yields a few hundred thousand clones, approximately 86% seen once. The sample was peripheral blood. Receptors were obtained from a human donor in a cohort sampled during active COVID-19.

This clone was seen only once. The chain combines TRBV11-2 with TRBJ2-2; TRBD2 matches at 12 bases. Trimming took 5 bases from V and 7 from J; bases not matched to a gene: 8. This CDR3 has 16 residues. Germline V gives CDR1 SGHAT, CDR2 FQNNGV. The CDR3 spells CASSPRLAGVGGELFF. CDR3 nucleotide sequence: TGTGCCAGCAGCCCGCGACTAGCGGGAGTAGGCGGGGAGCTGTTTTTT.

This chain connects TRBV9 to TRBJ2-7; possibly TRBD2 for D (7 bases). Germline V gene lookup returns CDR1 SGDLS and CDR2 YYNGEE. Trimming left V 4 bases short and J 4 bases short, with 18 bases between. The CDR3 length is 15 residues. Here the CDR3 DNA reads TGTGCCAGCAGCCATCGAGGGGGGGATCGGTACGAGCAGTACTTC. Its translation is CASSHRGGDRYEQYF.

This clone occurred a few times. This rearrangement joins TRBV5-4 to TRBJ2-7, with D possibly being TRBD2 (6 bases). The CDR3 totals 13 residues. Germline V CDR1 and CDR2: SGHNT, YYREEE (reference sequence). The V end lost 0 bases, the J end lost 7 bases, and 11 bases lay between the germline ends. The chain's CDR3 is CASSLGTGREQYF. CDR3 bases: TGTGCCAGCAGCTTGGGCACGGGGAGGGAGCAGTACTTC.

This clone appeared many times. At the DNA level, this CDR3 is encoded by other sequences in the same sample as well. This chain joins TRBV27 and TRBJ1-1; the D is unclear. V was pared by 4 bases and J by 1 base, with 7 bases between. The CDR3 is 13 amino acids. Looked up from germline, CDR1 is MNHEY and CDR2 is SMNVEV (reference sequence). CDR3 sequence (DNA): TGTGCCAGCAGTTCCTTACAGAACACTGAAGCTTTCTTT. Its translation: CASSSLQNTEAFF.

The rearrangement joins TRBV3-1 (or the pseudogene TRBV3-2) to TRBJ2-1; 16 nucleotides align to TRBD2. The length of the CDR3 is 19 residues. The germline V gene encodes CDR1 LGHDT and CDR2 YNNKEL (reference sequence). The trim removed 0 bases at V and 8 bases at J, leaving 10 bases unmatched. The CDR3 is CASSQETLTGTSGRDEQFF. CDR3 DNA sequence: TGTGCCAGCAGCCAAGAGACGCTTACCGGGACTAGCGGGAGGGATGAGCAGTTCTTC.

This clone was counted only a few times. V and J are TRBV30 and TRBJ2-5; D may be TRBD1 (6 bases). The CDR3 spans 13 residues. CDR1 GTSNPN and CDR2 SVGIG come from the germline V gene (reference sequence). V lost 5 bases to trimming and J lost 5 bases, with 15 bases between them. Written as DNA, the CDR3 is TGTGCCTGGGGGTTCAGTGGGGGCGAGACCCAGTACTTC. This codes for CAWGFSGGETQYF.

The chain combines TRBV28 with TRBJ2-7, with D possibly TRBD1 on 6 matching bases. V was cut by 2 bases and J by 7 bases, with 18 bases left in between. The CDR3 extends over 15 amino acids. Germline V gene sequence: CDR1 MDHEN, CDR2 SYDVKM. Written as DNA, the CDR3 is TGTGCCAGCAGTTTAGGTGGACAGACCCTTAAGGAGCAGTACTTC. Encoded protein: CASSLGGQTLKEQYF.

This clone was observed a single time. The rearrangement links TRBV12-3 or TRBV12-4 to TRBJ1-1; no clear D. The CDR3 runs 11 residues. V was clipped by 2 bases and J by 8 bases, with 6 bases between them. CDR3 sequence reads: CASSLSQEAFF. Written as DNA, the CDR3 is TGTGCCAGCAGTTTAAGTCAGGAAGCTTTCTTT.

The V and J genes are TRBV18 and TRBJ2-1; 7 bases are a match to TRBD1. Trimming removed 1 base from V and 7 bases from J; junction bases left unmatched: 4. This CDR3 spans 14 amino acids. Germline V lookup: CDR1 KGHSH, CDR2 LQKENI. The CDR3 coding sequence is TGTGCCAGCTCACCACAGACAGGGTGGAATGAGCAGTTCTTC. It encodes CASSPQTGWNEQFF.

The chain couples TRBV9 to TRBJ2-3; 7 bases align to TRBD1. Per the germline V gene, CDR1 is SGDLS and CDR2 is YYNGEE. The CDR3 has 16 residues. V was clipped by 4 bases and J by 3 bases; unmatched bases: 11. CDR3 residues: CASSPRGTGVTDTQYF. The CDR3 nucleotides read TGTGCCAGCAGCCCCCGAGGCACAGGGGTTACAGATACGCAGTATTTT.

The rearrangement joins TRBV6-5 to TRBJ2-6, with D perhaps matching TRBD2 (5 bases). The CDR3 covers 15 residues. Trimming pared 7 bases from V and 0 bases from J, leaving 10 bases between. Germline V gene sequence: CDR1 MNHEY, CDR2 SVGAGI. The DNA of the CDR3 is TGTGCCAGCAAACTCGACTACTCTGGGGCCAACGTCCTGACTTTC. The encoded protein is CASKLDYSGANVLTF.

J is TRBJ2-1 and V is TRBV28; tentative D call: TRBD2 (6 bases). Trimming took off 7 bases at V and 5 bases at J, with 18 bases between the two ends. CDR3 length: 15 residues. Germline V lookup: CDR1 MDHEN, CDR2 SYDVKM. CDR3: CASNLAEGLNNEQFF. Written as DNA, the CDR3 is TGTGCCAGCAACTTAGCGGAGGGGTTGAACAATGAGCAGTTCTTC.

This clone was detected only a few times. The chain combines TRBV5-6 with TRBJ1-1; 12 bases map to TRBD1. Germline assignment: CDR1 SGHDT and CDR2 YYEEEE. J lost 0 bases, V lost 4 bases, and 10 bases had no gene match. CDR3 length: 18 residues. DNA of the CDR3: TGTGCCAGCAGCAGACCCGGGACAGGGGGCCTAATGAACACTGAAGCTTTCTTT. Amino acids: CASSRPGTGGLMNTEAFF.

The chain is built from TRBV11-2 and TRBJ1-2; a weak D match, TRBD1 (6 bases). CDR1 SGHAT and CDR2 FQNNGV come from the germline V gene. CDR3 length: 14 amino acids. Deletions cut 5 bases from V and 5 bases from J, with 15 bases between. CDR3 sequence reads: CASSRSGDKYGYTF. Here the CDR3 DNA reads TGTGCCAGCAGCCGGAGCGGGGACAAGTATGGCTACACCTTC.

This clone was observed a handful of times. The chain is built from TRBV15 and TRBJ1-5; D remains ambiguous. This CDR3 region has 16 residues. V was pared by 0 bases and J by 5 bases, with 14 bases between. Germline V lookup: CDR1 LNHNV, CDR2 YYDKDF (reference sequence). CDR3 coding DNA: TGTGCCACCAGCAGAGATCGTGGGGTGAGGGATCAGCCCCAGCATTTT. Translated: CATSRDRGVRDQPQHF. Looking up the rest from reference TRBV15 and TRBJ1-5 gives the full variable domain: DAMVIQNPRYQVTQFGKPVTLSCSQTLNHNVMYWYQQKSSQAPKLLFHYYDKDFNNEADTPDNFQSRRPNTSFCFLDIRSPGLGDTAMYLCATSRDRGVRDQPQHFGDGTRLSIL.